This T cell receptor beta chain was identified in a study of cytomegalovirus exposure and HLA in healthy donors. CDR1 and CDR2 (germline): SNHLY, FYNNEI. The V gene lost 0 bases and the J gene lost 1 base, with 9 bases spanning the gap. CDR3 length equals 15 residues. The PCR made use of 60 Vbeta and 13 Jbeta primers. The repertoire was sequenced with immunoSEQ multiplex PCR; TCRdb's copy has only in-frame clones and lacks some. The table records about 110,000 clones, just over 70% of them present only once. J is TRBJ1-1 and V is TRBV2; weak D call: TRBD1 (5 bases). The clonotype comes from a boy aged 5-17 years in good health and CMV-seronegative. The specimen was PBMCs. CDR3 protein: CASSEAGGGNTEAFF. CDR3 DNA: TGTGCCAGCAGTGAAGCTGGGGGGGGGAACACTGAAGCTTTCTTT.